This T cell receptor (beta chain) was profiled in a study of blood T cell repertoires in COVID-19. Study at large: T cells, B-cell-depleted T cells, or PBMCs provided the cDNA or gDNA that served as material.

The CDR3 is made up of 11 amino acids. Trimming removed 5 bases from V and 4 bases from J, with 6 bases in between. Germline V gives CDR1 MNHNY, CDR2 SVGAGI (reference sequence). Produced via immunoSEQ multiplex PCR; TCRdb's table is partial and in-frame only. Of about 210,000 clones in the sample, over 80% were seen once. This receptor was obtained from a man in his sixties with COVID-19, enrolled during active disease. The chain is built from TRBV6-6 and TRBJ2-7, with D hard to call. The sample was peripheral blood. The CDR3 region is CASSPEYEQYF. The CDR3 DNA is TGTGCCAGCAGTCCTGAGTACGAGCAGTACTTC.